This T cell receptor (beta chain) was sequenced during a study of shared clonotypes between healthy human individuals. The overall study: Donors had three CD4 naive, three CD4 memory, two CD8 naive and one CD8 memory plate apiece. Study conclusions and caveats: Sorted-subset sequencing was shown by rarefaction to be incomplete despite large depth. Naive CD4 clonotypes overlapped across several donors at roughly 4.5%. Clonotypes shared by all four donors outscored non-shared clonotypes in generation probability.

Trimming at V came to 5 bases and at J to 2 bases, leaving 5 bases not matched to a gene. The CDR3 is made up of 14 amino acids. Germline V gene data show CDR1 as SEHNR and CDR2 as FQNEAQ (reference sequence). Regarding this clone: Its antigen is still unknown.

Using immunoSEQ multiplex PCR, the repertoire was profiled, and TCRdb retains in-frame clones only, with some absent. The sample carries around 600,000 clones, 90% to 95% recorded once. CD45RO-negative, CCR7-positively selected cells formed the naive CD8 fraction, excluding terminally differentiated effector memory CD45RA+ cells. The sample taken for sequencing was naive CD8+ T cells sorted from blood. The chain uses TRBV7-9 and TRBJ2-7; 8 bases map to TRBD1. The clonotype was recovered from a woman in her twenties or thirties in good health. CDR3 in amino acids: CASSPGQGPYEQYF. The CDR3 region has the DNA TGTGCCAGCAGCCCAGGACAGGGCCCCTACGAGCAGTACTTC.